These 2 T cell receptor beta chains share one sample of origin, sequenced in a study of blood T cell repertoires in COVID-19. The table came from immunoSEQ multiplex PCR; TCRdb's copy has only in-frame clones and leaves some out. Of about 180,000 clones listed, roughly 83% are singletons. Input material: peripheral blood. Source of these receptors: a man younger than 35 with active or convalescent COVID-19.

The chain has TRBV7-8 and TRBJ2-5; 10 bases align to TRBD2. V lost 3 bases and J lost 5; bases outside the gene matches: 9. Germline V lookup: CDR1 SGHVS, CDR2 FQNEAQ. The CDR3 length is 16 residues. The CDR3 DNA sequence: TGTGCCAGCAGCTTTTCAAGCGGGGGGGCCGGGGAGACCCAGTACTTC. This sequence encodes CASSFSSGGAGETQYF.

The chain recombines TRBV5-1 with TRBJ2-3; 8 nucleotides match TRBD2. CDR1 and CDR2 (germline): SGHRS, YFSETQ. J was trimmed by 5 bases and V by 4 bases; bases with no gene match: 3. This CDR3 has 13 residues. The CDR3 spells CASSGGGLDTQYF. In DNA form, the CDR3 reads TGCGCCAGCAGCGGCGGGGGGTTAGATACGCAGTATTTT.